These 12 T cell receptor beta chains share one sample of origin, sequenced in a study of graft-versus-host responses after intestinal transplantation (dated by TCRdb to the early 2020s). Receptors were amplified or captured by the immunoSEQ multiplex PCR assay. Drawn from immuneACCESS, this table holds only the in-frame rearrangements with V and J called that TCRdb kept. Clones are partly lost; checked studies trace under half to an unresolved V gene and leave the rest unexplained. Recorded for this sample are roughly 14,000 clones; around 87% of them occurred a single time. The ten largest account for over 6.5% of the sample. The sequencing used bone marrow, collected approximately 120 days after intestinal transplantation. All receptors come from a human patient who received an intestinal transplant, so some T cells may come from the graft donor.

The J gene is TRBJ2-5, the V gene TRBV18, with a possible D match to TRBD2 (5 bases). Trimming pared 2 bases from V and 4 bases from J, leaving 11 bases between. Germline V gene data show CDR1 as KGHSH and CDR2 as LQKENI. This CDR3 region has 14 residues. The CDR3 sequence is CASSPSGAGETQYF. Written as DNA, the CDR3 is TGTGCCAGCTCACCAAGCGGAGCCGGAGAGACCCAGTACTTC.

The rearrangement links TRBV4-3 to TRBJ2-2; 13 bases map to TRBD2. The CDR3 runs to 17 residues. Germline CDR1 LGHNA, CDR2 YSLEER. The ends lost 3 bases at V and 8 bases at J; junction bases unmatched: 9. The CDR3 sequence is CASSQLLAGGPRGELFF. CDR3 bases: TGCGCCAGCAGCCAGTTACTAGCGGGAGGGCCGAGGGGGGAGCTGTTTTTT.

The V and J genes are TRBV30 and TRBJ2-2, with D perhaps TRBD2 (5 bases). Germline CDR1 and CDR2: GTSNPN and SVGIG (reference sequence). The V gene lost 0 bases and the J gene lost 3 bases, with 14 bases spanning the gap. This CDR3 region has 16 residues. DNA for the CDR3: TGTGCCTGGAGTGTACAGTCTACTAGACACACCGGGGAGCTGTTTTTT. Protein: CAWSVQSTRHTGELFF. The variable domain in full, completed from reference TRBV30 and TRBJ2-2, reads SQTIHQWPATLVQPVGSPLSLECTVEGTSNPNLYWYRQAAGRGLQLLFYSVGIGQISSEVPQNLSASRPQDRQFILSSKKLLLSDSGFYLCAWSVQSTRHTGELFFGEGSRLTVL.

V gene TRBV18 combines with J gene TRBJ2-7; possibly TRBD2 for D (6 bases). V dropped 1 base and J dropped 5 bases, with 12 bases sitting between them. This CDR3 spans 14 amino acids. Germline loops: CDR1 KGHSH, CDR2 LQKENI. The CDR3 DNA follows: TGTGCCAGCTCACCACTGGGGGGTTTCGACGAGCAGTACTTC. It translates to CASSPLGGFDEQYF.

This chain uses TRBV7-3 with TRBJ1-1, with D possibly being TRBD1 (6 bases). Trimming pared 5 bases from V and 3 bases from J, leaving 13 bases between. This CDR3 comprises 14 residues. Looked up from germline, CDR1 is SGHTA and CDR2 is FQGTGA. CDR3 nucleotide sequence: TGTGCCAGCAGCCCAGGGGTAGCGGACACTGAAGCTTTCTTT. It encodes CASSPGVADTEAFF.

The chain employs TRBV18 and TRBJ2-1; 10 bases map to TRBD2. The CDR3 is made up of 13 amino acids. The V segment lost 5 bases and the J segment 5 bases; nucleotides outside the gene matches: 0. Germline CDR1 and CDR2: KGHSH and LQKENI. In DNA form, the CDR3 reads TGTGCCAGCTCAGGACTAGCGGACAATGAGCAGTTCTTC. Amino acids: CASSGLADNEQFF.

This clone was detected only once. J is TRBJ1-2 and V is TRBV28, with no clear D. This CDR3 has 12 residues. CDR1 MDHEN and CDR2 SYDVKM come from the germline V gene. Deletions cut 10 bases from V and 0 bases from J, with 9 bases between. The CDR3 DNA reads as TGTGCCACTTCCGACCCTAACTATGGCTACACCTTC. The encoded protein is CATSDPNYGYTF.

The chain has TRBV19 and TRBJ2-1; a possible D gene is TRBD1 (6 bases). The CDR3 spans 13 residues. Germline CDR1 and CDR2: LNHDA and SQIVND (reference sequence). Trimming took 1 base from V and 10 from J, leaving 11 bases between them. In DNA form, the CDR3 reads TGTGCCAGTAGTATAGGCTCACAGGGAGAGCAGTTCTTC. This translates into CASSIGSQGEQFF.

DNA for the CDR3: TGTGCCAGCAGCTATCAGACCCACAATGAGCAGTTCTTC. Translated, it gives CASSYQTHNEQFF. The chain links TRBV7-9 to TRBJ2-1; D is ambiguous. Trimming left V 4 bases short and J 5 bases short, with 9 bases between. The CDR3 is 13 amino acids. Germline loops: CDR1 SEHNR, CDR2 FQNEAQ (reference sequence). Full variable domain (rest looked up from reference TRBV7-9 and TRBJ2-1): DTGVSQNPRHKITKRGQNVTFRCDPISEHNRLYWYRQTLGQGPEFLTYFQNEAQLEKSRLLSDRFSAERPKGSFSTLEIQRTEQGDSAMYLCASSYQTHNEQFFGPGTRLTVL.

The V call is TRBV29-1, the J call TRBJ1-4, with 9 bases that match TRBD1. The CDR3 contains 13 residues. The V gene end was trimmed by 6 bases and the J gene end by 8 bases; junction bases not matched to a gene: 7. Germline lookup yields CDR1 SQVTM and CDR2 ANQGSEA. As DNA, the CDR3 is TGCAGCGTCGGCGGGACAGGGCAGGAAAAACTGTTTTTT. Protein product: CSVGGTGQEKLFF.

Comments on this clone: The identical CDR3 is also encoded by other nucleotide sequences in the sample. The rearrangement links TRBV6-1 to TRBJ2-1, with 8 bases matching TRBD2. This CDR3 is 14 amino acids long. V lost 3 bases and J lost 2; bases outside the gene matches: 0. CDR1 MNHNS and CDR2 SASEGT come from the germline V gene. CDR3 sequence: CASSDGRAYNEQFF. The CDR3 DNA reads TGTGCCAGCAGTGACGGGAGGGCCTACAATGAGCAGTTCTTC.

J is TRBJ2-1 and V is TRBV4-1, with D tentatively TRBD2 (5 bases). The V and J ends lost 0 bases and 4 bases respectively, with 10 bases between them. This CDR3 has 15 residues. Germline lookup yields CDR1 MGHRA and CDR2 YSYEKL. The CDR3 DNA sequence: TGCGCCAGCAGCCAAGATCGGGGAAGTTACAATGAGCAGTTCTTC. The encoded protein is CASSQDRGSYNEQFF.